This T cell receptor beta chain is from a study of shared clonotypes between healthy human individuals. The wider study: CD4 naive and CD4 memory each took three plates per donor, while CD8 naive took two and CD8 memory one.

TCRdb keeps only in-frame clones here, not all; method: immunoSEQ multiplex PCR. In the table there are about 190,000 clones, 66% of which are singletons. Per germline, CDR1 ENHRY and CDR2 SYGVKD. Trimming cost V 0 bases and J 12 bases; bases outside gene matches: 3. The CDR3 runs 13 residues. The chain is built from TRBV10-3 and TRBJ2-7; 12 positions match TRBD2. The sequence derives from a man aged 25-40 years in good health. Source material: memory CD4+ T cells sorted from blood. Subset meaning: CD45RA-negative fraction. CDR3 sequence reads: CAISESTSGRPYF. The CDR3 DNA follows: TGTGCCATCAGTGAGTCGACTAGCGGGAGACCGTACTTC.